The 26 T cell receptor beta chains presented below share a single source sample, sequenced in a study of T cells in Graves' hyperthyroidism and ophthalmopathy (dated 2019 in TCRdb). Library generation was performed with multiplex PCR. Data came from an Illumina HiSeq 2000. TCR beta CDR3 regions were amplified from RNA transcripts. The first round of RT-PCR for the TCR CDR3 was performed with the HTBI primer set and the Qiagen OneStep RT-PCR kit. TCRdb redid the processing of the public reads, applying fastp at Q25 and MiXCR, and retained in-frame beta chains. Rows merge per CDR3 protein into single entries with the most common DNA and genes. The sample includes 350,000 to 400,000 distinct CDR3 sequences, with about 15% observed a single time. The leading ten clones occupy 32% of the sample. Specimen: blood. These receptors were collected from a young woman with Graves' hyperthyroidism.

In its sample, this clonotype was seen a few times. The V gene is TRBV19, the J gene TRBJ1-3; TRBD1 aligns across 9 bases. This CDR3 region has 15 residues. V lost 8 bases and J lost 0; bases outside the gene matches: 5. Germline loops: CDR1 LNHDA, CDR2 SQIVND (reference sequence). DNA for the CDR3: TGTGCCAGTGAAGGACAGGGGCGCTCTGGAAACACCATATATTTT. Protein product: CASEGQGRSGNTIYF.

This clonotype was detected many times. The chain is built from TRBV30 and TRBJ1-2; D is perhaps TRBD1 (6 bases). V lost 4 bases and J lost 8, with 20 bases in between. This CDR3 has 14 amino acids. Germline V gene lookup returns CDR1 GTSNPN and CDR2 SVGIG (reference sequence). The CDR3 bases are TGTGCCTGGATAATGATAAGGACAGCGAGCGGCTACACCTTC. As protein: CAWIMIRTASGYTF.

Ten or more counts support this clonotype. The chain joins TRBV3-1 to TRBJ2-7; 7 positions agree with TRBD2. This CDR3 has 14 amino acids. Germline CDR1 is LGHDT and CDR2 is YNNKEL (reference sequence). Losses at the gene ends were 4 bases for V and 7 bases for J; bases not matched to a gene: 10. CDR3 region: CASSLSGTTGEQYF. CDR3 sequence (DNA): TGTGCCAGCAGCCTCTCCGGGACTACGGGGGAGCAGTACTTC.

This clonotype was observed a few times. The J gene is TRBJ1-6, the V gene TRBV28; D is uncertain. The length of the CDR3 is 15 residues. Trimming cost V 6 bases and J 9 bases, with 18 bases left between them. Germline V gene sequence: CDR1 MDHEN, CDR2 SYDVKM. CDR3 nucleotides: TGTGCCAGCAGCTCCCCGACACTTATTCTTTCACCCCTCCACTTT. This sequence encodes CASSSPTLILSPLHF.

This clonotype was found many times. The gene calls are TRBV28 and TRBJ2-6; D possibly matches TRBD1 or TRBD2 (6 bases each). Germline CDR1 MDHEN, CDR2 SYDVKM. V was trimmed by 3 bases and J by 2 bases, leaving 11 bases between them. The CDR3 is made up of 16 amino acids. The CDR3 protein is CASSFRGLPGANVLTF. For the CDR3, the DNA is TGTGCCAGCAGTTTTCGGGGGCTGCCTGGGGCCAACGTCCTGACTTTC.

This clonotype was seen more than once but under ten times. The CDR3, as DNA: TGCAGCGTCTCAAAGCCGGGACAGCTCTATGGCTACACCTTC. This sequence encodes CSVSKPGQLYGYTF. The chain carries TRBV29-1 and TRBJ1-2, with 7 nucleotides matching TRBD1. The germline CDR1 and CDR2 sequences are SQVTM and ANQGSEA. Trimming at V came to 6 bases and at J to 4 bases, leaving 11 bases not matched to a gene. There are 14 residues in the CDR3.

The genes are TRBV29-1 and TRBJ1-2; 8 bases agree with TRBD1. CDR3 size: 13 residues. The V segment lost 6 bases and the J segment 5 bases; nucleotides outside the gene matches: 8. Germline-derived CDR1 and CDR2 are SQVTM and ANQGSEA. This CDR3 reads CSVGQELGYGYTF. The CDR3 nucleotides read TGCAGCGTGGGACAGGAGCTAGGGTATGGCTACACCTTC.

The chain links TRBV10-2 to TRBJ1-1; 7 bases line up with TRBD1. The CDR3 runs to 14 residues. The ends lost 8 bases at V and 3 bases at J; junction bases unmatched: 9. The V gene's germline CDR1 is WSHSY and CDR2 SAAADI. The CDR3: CASGDGTDYTEAFF. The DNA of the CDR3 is TGCGCCAGCGGGGACGGGACAGATTACACTGAAGCTTTCTTT.

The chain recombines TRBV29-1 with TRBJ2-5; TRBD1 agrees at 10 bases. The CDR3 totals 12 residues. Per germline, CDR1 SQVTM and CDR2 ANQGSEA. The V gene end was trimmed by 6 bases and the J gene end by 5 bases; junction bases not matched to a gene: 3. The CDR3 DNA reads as TGCAGCGTGGACAGGGGGGTGGAGACCCAGTACTTC. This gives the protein CSVDRGVETQYF.

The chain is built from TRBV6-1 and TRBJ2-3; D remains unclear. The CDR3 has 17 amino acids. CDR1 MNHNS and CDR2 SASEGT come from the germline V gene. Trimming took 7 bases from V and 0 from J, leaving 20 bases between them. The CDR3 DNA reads TGTGCCAGCATAAGTGGTTTAAGGACCGCAAGCACAGATACGCAGTATTTT. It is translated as CASISGLRTASTDTQYF.

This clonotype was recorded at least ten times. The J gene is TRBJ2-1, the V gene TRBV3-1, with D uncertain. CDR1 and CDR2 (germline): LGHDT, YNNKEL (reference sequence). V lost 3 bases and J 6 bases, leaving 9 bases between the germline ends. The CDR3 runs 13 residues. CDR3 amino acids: CASSHRQINEQFF. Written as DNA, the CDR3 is TGTGCCAGCAGCCACCGGCAGATCAATGAGCAGTTCTTC.

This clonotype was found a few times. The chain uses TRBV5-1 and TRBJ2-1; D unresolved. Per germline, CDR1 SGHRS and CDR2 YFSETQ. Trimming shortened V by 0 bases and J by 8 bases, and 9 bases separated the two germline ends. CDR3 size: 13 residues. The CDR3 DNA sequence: TGCGCCAGCAGCTTGGCTAGAAGGGATGAGCAGTTCTTC. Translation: CASSLARRDEQFF.

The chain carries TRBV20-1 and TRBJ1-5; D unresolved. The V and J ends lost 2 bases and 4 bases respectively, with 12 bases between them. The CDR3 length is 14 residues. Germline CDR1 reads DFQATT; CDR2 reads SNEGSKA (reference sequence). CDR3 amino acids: CSARLSRGNQPQHF. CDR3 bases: TGCAGTGCTAGATTATCCCGGGGAAATCAGCCCCAGCATTTT.

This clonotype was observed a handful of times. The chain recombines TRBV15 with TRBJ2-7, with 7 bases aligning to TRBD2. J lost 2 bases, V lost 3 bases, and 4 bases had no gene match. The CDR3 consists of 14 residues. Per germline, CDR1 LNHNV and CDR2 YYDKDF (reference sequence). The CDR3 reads CATSSGGSAYEQYF. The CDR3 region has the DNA TGTGCCACCAGCAGCGGCGGGAGTGCCTACGAGCAGTACTTC.

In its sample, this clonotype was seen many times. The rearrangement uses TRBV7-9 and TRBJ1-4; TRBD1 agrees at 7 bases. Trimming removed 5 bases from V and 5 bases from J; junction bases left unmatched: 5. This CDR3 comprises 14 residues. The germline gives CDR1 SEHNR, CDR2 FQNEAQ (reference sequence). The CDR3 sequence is CASSHDRVNEKLFF. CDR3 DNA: TGTGCCAGCAGCCATGACAGGGTCAATGAAAAACTGTTTTTT.

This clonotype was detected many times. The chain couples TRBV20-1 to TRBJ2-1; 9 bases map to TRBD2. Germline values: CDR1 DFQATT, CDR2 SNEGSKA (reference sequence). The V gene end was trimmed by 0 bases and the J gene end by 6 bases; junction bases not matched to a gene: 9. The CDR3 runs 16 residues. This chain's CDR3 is CSARDLGLAGSNEQFF. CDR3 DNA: TGCAGTGCTAGAGATCTAGGCCTAGCGGGGTCCAATGAGCAGTTCTTC.

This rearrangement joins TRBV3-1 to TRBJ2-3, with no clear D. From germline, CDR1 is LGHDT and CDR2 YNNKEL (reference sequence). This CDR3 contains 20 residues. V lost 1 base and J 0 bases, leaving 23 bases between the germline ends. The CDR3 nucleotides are TGTGCCAGCAGCCAAGTTTCCCCCAACTTGACGTACGATAGCACAGATACGCAGTATTTT. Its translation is CASSQVSPNLTYDSTDTQYF.

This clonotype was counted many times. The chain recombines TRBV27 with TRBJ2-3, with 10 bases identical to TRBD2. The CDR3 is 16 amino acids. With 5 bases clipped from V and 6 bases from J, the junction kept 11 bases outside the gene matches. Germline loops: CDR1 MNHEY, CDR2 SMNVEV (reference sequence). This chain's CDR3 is CASSPGLAERGDTQYF. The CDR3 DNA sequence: TGTGCCAGCAGTCCCGGACTAGCGGAGAGGGGGGATACGCAGTATTTT.

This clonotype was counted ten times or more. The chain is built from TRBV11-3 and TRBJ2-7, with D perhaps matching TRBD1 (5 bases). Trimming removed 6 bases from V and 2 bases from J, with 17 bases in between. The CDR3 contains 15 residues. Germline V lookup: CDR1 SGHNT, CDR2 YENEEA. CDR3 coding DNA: TGTGCCAGCAGTAAACGACAGAGATGGGCCTACGAGCAGTACTTC. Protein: CASSKRQRWAYEQYF.

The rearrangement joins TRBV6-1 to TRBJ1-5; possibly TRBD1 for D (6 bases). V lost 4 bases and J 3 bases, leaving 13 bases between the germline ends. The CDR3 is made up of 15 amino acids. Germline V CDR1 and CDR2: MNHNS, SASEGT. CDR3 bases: TGTGCCAGCAGTGGTGGGACACCCTTCAATCAGCCCCAGCATTTT. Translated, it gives CASSGGTPFNQPQHF.

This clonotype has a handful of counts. The CDR3 spells CASRADREQFF. In DNA, the CDR3 is TGTGCCAGCAGGGCCGACAGGGAGCAGTTCTTC. This chain connects TRBV25-1 to TRBJ2-1; TRBD1 might be the D (6 bases). V was cut by 6 bases and J by 10 bases, with 10 bases left in between. The CDR3 is 11 residues long. Per the germline V gene, CDR1 is MGHDK and CDR2 is SYGVNS.

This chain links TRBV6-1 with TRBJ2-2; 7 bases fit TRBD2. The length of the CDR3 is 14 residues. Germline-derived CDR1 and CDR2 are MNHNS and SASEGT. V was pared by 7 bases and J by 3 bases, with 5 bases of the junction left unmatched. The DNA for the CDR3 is TGTGCCAGCAAGGCTAGCGGAGACACCGGGGAGCTGTTTTTT. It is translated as CASKASGDTGELFF.

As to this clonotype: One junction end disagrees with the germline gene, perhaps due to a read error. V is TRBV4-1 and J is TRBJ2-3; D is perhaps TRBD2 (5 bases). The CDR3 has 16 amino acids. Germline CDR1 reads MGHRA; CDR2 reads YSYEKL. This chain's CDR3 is CASSQAAPGIADTQYF. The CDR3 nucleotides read TGTGCCAGCAGCCAAGCCGCTCCGGGGATTGCAGATACGCAGTATTTT.

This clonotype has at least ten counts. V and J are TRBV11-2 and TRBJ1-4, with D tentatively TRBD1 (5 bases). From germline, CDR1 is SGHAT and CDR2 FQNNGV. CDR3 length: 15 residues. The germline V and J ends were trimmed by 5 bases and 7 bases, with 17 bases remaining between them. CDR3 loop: CASSGGRAVGEKLFF. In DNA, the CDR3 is TGTGCCAGCAGCGGGGGACGAGCAGTTGGTGAAAAACTGTTTTTT.

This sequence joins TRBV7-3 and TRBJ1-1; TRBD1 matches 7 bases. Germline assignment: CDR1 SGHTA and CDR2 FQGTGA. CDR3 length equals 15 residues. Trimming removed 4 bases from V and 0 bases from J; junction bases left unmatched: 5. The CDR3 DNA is TGTGCCAGCAGCTCCACGACAGGGTTGAACACTGAAGCTTTCTTT. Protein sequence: CASSSTTGLNTEAFF.

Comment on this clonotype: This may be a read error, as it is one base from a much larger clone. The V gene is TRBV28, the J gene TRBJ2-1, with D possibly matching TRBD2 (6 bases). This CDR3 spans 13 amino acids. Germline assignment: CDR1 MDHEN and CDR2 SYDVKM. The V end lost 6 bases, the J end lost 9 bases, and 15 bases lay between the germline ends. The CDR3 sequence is CASSLRRGGEQFF. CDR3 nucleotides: TGTGCCAGCAGCTTACGAAGGGGAGGTGAGCAGTTCTTC.